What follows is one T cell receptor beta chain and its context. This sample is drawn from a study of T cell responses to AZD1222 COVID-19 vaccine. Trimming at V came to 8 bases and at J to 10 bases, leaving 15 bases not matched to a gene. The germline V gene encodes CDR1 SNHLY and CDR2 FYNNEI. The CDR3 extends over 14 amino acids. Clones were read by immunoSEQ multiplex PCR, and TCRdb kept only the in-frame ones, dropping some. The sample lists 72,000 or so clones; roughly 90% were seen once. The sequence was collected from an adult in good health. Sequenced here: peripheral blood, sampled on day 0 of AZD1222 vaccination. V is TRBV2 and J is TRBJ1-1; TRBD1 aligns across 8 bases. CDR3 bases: TGTGCCAGCGAAAGGATGGGACAGGCGGGGGGAGCTTTCTTT. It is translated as CASERMGQAGGAFF.